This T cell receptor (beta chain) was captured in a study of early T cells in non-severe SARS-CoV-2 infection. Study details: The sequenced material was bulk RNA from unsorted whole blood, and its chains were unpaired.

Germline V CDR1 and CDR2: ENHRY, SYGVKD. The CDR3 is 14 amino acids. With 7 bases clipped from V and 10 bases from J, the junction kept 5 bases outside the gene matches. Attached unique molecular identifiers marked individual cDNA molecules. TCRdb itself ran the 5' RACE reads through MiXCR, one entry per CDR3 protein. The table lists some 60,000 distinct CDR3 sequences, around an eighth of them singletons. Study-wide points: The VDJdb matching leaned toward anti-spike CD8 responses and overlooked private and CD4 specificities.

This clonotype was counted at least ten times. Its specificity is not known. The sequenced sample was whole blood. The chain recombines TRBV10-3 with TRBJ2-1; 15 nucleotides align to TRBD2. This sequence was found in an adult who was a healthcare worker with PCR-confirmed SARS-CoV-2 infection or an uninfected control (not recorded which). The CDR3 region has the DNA TGTGCCATCATGGGGACTAGCGGGAGGTACGAGCAGTTCTTC. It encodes CAIMGTSGRYEQFF.